This passage covers 27 T cell receptor beta chains from one sample sequenced in a study of a mutant IDH1 vaccine in newly diagnosed glioma. These receptors are not linked to any known antigen. As for time point: week 5, during vaccination. Each dose delivered 300 ug of mutant IDH1 20-mer peptide subcutaneously with imiquimod. TCRdb's table, derived via immunoSEQ multiplex PCR, lists solely in-frame clones and lacks some. This table has some 38,000 clones, approximately 80% appearing once. The sample consisted of PBMCs, taken from a glioma patient whose treatment included an IDH1 peptide vaccine. Receptors originate from a man in his forties with glioma.

V and J are TRBV7-2 and TRBJ1-3; D may be TRBD1 (5 bases). The CDR3 is made up of 18 amino acids. The V and J ends lost 2 bases and 0 bases respectively, with 17 bases between them. Per the germline V gene, CDR1 is SGHTA and CDR2 is FQGNSA. Written as DNA, the CDR3 is TGTGCCAGCAGCTTATCAGCTCGACAGTTCAACTCTGGAAACACCATATATTTT. Its protein is CASSLSARQFNSGNTIYF.

The chain couples TRBV5-1 to TRBJ2-2; tentative D call: TRBD1 (5 bases). The CDR3 has 16 residues. The germline V gene encodes CDR1 SGHRS and CDR2 YFSETQ. Trimming shortened V by 6 bases and J by 8 bases, and 23 bases separated the two germline ends. CDR3 region: CASTPFSWGYGGELFF. The CDR3 nucleotides are TGCGCCAGCACCCCCTTTTCGTGGGGCTACGGGGGGGAGCTGTTTTTT.

The V call is TRBV7-2, the J call TRBJ2-1; 7 bases align to TRBD1. This CDR3 comprises 14 residues. The ends lost 6 bases at V and 3 bases at J; junction bases unmatched: 5. Germline assignment: CDR1 SGHTA and CDR2 FQGNSA. The CDR3 coding sequence is TGTGCCAGCAGTCCACAGGGGCGCTACAATGAGCAGTTCTTC. This sequence encodes CASSPQGRYNEQFF.

This chain links TRBV27 with TRBJ1-1, with a weak D call TRBD1 (5 bases). Deletions cut 5 bases from V and 1 base from J, with 14 bases between. The CDR3 is 15 residues long. Germline-derived CDR1 and CDR2 are MNHEY and SMNVEV (reference sequence). CDR3 coding DNA: TGTGCCAGCAGTCTCGACAGCTTTGGGAACACTGAAGCTTTCTTT. Its protein is CASSLDSFGNTEAFF.

This clone has just one count. This chain connects TRBV5-8 to TRBJ2-1; 8 positions agree with TRBD2. Trimming removed 9 bases from V and 9 bases from J; junction bases left unmatched: 23. The germline V gene encodes CDR1 SGHTS and CDR2 YDEGEE. CDR3 length: 17 amino acids. The CDR3: CATPRSLGGALWGEQFF. CDR3 bases: TGTGCCACCCCCAGAAGTCTCGGGGGGGCCTTGTGGGGTGAGCAGTTCTTC.

The chain uses TRBV7-2 and TRBJ2-7; tentative D call: TRBD2 (5 bases). Germline assignment: CDR1 SGHTA and CDR2 FQGNSA. V lost 1 base, J lost 3 bases, and 10 bases lay in between. The CDR3 is 14 residues long. CDR3 protein: CASSLDPGFYEQYF. In DNA, the CDR3 is TGTGCCAGCAGCTTAGATCCGGGGTTCTACGAGCAGTACTTC.

The genes are TRBV5-1 and TRBJ1-2, with 10 bases lining up with TRBD1. CDR3 length: 14 amino acids. The germline gives CDR1 SGHRS, CDR2 YFSETQ. V dropped 4 bases and J dropped 7; count of bases not matched to a gene: 7. The CDR3 sequence is CASSVGTGVGGYTF. The CDR3 DNA reads as TGCGCCAGCAGCGTGGGGACAGGGGTCGGTGGCTACACCTTC.

The V and J genes are TRBV7-9 and TRBJ1-5; no definite D call. There are 15 residues in the CDR3. V lost 5 bases and J lost 3, with 14 bases in between. CDR1 is SEHNR, CDR2 FQNEAQ, per germline (reference sequence). CDR3 protein: CASSGEDRPNQPQHF. The CDR3 DNA is TGTGCCAGCAGCGGAGAAGATCGGCCCAATCAGCCCCAGCATTTT.

The chain carries TRBV14 and TRBJ1-1, with 8 bases identical to TRBD1. This CDR3 spans 14 amino acids. Per the germline V gene, CDR1 is SGHDN and CDR2 is FVKESK. Losses at the gene ends were 5 bases for V and 1 base for J; bases not matched to a gene: 3. CDR3 sequence (DNA): TGTGCCAGCAGCGCGGACAGGGAGAACACTGAAGCTTTCTTT. It yields the protein CASSADRENTEAFF.

The chain carries TRBV30 and TRBJ1-5; D uncertain. V was trimmed by 8 bases and J by 3 bases, leaving 20 bases between them. The length of the CDR3 is 15 residues. CDR1 is GTSNPN, CDR2 SVGIG, per germline (reference sequence). The chain's CDR3 is CAVDLRSGFNQPQHF. Written as DNA, the CDR3 is TGTGCCGTAGACTTGAGGTCGGGATTCAATCAGCCCCAGCATTTT.

This chain links TRBV4-2 with TRBJ2-6; D unresolved. Deletions cut 1 base from V and 0 bases from J, with 4 bases between. In germline, CDR1 is LGHNA, CDR2 YNFKEQ. The CDR3 loop spans 15 amino acids. The CDR3, as DNA: TGTGCCAGCAGCCAAGGCGACTCTGGGGCCAACGTCCTGACTTTC. The encoded protein is CASSQGDSGANVLTF.

This rearrangement joins TRBV5-8 to TRBJ2-7; 13 positions match TRBD2. The germline CDR1 and CDR2 sequences are SGHTS and YDEGEE. The ends lost 2 bases at V and 4 bases at J; junction bases unmatched: 12. This CDR3 comprises 18 residues. The CDR3 coding sequence is TGTGCCAGCAGCTTAGGACTAGCGGGGGCCCATGGGGGTTACGAGCAGTACTTC. Its protein product is CASSLGLAGAHGGYEQYF.

This chain uses TRBV13 with TRBJ2-1, with no clear D. Between the trimmed V and J ends, which lost 2 bases and 1 base, there was a span of 6 bases. The CDR3 loop spans 14 amino acids. In germline, CDR1 is PRHDT, CDR2 FYEKMQ (reference sequence). CDR3: CASSLSDSYNEQFF. The DNA of the CDR3 is TGTGCCAGCAGCTTAAGCGATTCCTACAATGAGCAGTTCTTC.

The chain combines TRBV7-2 with TRBJ2-5; 10 bases fit TRBD2. The germline CDR1 and CDR2 sequences are SGHTA and FQGNSA. CDR3 length: 15 amino acids. After removal of 2 bases from V and 4 bases from J, the junction contained 4 bases not matched to a gene. CDR3 region: CASSLRAGGGETQYF. The CDR3 DNA reads as TGTGCCAGCAGCTTAAGAGCGGGGGGGGGAGAGACCCAGTACTTC.

This chain uses TRBV18 with TRBJ1-6; D unclear. This CDR3 spans 13 amino acids. V lost 3 bases and J lost 4, with 4 bases in between. The germline V gene encodes CDR1 KGHSH and CDR2 LQKENI. CDR3 residues: CASSPQYNSPLHF. CDR3 sequence (DNA): TGTGCCAGCTCACCGCAGTATAATTCACCCCTCCACTTT. Full variable domain (remainder filled in from reference TRBV18 and TRBJ1-6): NAGVMQNPRHLVRRRGQEARLRCSPMKGHSHVYWYRQLPEEGLKFMVYLQKENIIDESGMPKERFSAEFPKEGPSILRIQQVVRGDSAAYFCASSPQYNSPLHFGNGTRLTVT.

The CDR3 region has the DNA TGTGCCAGCAGCTGGGTGGAGGGGGGAAGCTCCTACGAGCAGTACTTC. It is translated as CASSWVEGGSSYEQYF. J is TRBJ2-7 and V is TRBV7-8, with D possibly called TRBD1 or TRBD2 (6 bases each). CDR3 length equals 16 residues. V was clipped by 4 bases and J by 0 bases, with 16 bases between them. Germline CDR1 SGHVS, CDR2 FQNEAQ.

In its sample, this clone was seen a few times. J is TRBJ1-5 and V is TRBV5-5; D may be TRBD1 (6 bases). Trimming left V 0 bases short and J 1 base short, with 11 bases between. This CDR3 has 16 residues. Germline CDR1 SGHKS, CDR2 YYEKEE (reference sequence). CDR3 DNA sequence: TGTGCCAGCAGCTTGGAAGGGGGAACGAGCAATCAGCCCCAGCATTTT. Protein: CASSLEGGTSNQPQHF.

This clone was seen a handful of times. The chain has TRBV19 and TRBJ1-2; D unclear. The germline gives CDR1 LNHDA, CDR2 SQIVND (reference sequence). V lost 5 bases, J lost 0 bases, and 10 bases lay in between. The CDR3 has 14 residues. CDR3 amino acids: CASSEGTSNYGYTF. CDR3 in DNA: TGTGCCAGTAGTGAGGGTACCTCTAACTATGGCTACACCTTC. The full variable domain, rest sourced from reference TRBV19 and TRBJ1-2, is DGGITQSPKYLFRKEGQNVTLSCEQNLNHDAMYWYRQDPGQGLRLIYYSQIVNDFQKGDIAEGYSVSREKKESFPLTVTSAQKNPTAFYLCASSEGTSNYGYTFGSGTRLTVV.

This chain connects TRBV4-2 to TRBJ1-6; no clear D gene. Between the trimmed V and J ends, which lost 1 base and 7 bases, there was a span of 5 bases. The CDR3 consists of 13 residues. The germline CDR1 and CDR2 sequences are LGHNA and YNFKEQ. CDR3 region: CASSQATNSPLHF. CDR3 DNA: TGTGCCAGCAGCCAAGCGACGAATTCACCCCTCCACTTT.

The chain combines TRBV2 with TRBJ1-1; the D is unclear. The germline gives CDR1 SNHLY, CDR2 FYNNEI. V gave up 3 bases and J gave up 1 base, with 6 bases separating them. This CDR3 is 13 amino acids long. The CDR3 loop reads CASSDSGNTEAFF. CDR3 bases: TGTGCCAGCAGTGACAGTGGGAACACTGAAGCTTTCTTT.

As for this clone: Compared with germline, one end of the junction differs, possibly owing to a read error. This rearrangement joins TRBV7-7 to TRBJ2-2; D might be TRBD1 or TRBD2, each matching 5 bases. The CDR3 has 14 amino acids. Per germline, CDR1 SSHAT and CDR2 FNYEAQ (reference sequence). The CDR3 sequence is CASSPLGDDGELFF. The CDR3 bases are TGTGCTAGCAGCCCCCTAGGGGACGACGGGGAGCTGTTTTTT. Drawing the rest from reference TRBV7-7 and TRBJ2-2, the complete variable domain is GAGVSQSPRYKVTKRGQDVTLRCDPISSHATLYWYQQALGQGPEFLTYFNYEAQPDKSGLPSDRFSAERPEGSISTLTIQRTEQRDSAMYRCASSPLGDDGELFFGEGSRLTVL.

The rearrangement links TRBV5-1 to TRBJ2-6; D unresolved. The CDR3 contains 16 residues. Germline CDR1 and CDR2: SGHRS and YFSETQ. V gave up 2 bases and J gave up 0 bases, with 9 bases separating them. The CDR3 DNA is TGCGCCAGCAGCTTCGGGTCCGTCTCTGGGGCCAACGTCCTGACTTTC. As protein: CASSFGSVSGANVLTF. The full variable domain, completed using reference TRBV5-1 and TRBJ2-6, is KAGVTQTPRYLIKTRGQQVTLSCSPISGHRSVSWYQQTPGQGLQFLFEYFSETQRNKGNFPGRFSGRQFSNSRSEMNVSTLELGDSALYLCASSFGSVSGANVLTFGAGSRLTVL.

The rearrangement joins TRBV5-1 to TRBJ1-4, with a possible D match to TRBD1 (5 bases). Germline CDR1 SGHRS, CDR2 YFSETQ. The CDR3 sequence is 15 residues long. The V end lost 5 bases, the J end lost 0 bases, and 11 bases lay between the germline ends. The CDR3 coding sequence is TGCGCCAGCAGGCGGGACGTGACAACTAATGAAAAACTGTTTTTT. It encodes CASRRDVTTNEKLFF.

The chain couples TRBV11-2 to TRBJ1-1, with 12 positions matching TRBD1. The germline CDR1 and CDR2 sequences are SGHAT and FQNNGV. The CDR3 extends over 14 amino acids. J gave up 5 bases and V 5 bases, and 3 bases lay outside the gene matches. CDR3 DNA sequence: TGTGCCAGCAGCCGGGACAGGGGGCAGACTGAAGCTTTCTTT. Its protein product is CASSRDRGQTEAFF.

The chain employs TRBV9 and TRBJ2-1; the match to TRBD1 covers 7 bases. The junction had 2 bases not matched to a gene; V was cut back by 0 bases and J by 8 bases. The CDR3 spans 13 residues. Per the germline V gene, CDR1 is SGDLS and CDR2 is YYNGEE. CDR3 sequence (DNA): TGTGCCAGCAGCGTAGGGCAGGGGGATGAGCAGTTCTTC. Its translation is CASSVGQGDEQFF.

V usage is TRBV5-4 and J usage is TRBJ1-2; D gene unclear. The germline V gene encodes CDR1 SGHNT and CDR2 YYREEE (reference sequence). V lost 6 bases, J lost 0 bases, and 15 bases lay in between. The CDR3 is 15 residues long. In nucleotides, the CDR3 is TGTGCCAGCACCCCAGGCCCGGGAGCTAACTATGGCTACACCTTC. The encoded protein is CASTPGPGANYGYTF.

J is TRBJ1-1 and V is TRBV5-4, with D possibly being TRBD1 (6 bases). Germline V gene lookup returns CDR1 SGHNT and CDR2 YYREEE (reference sequence). With 2 bases removed from V and 5 bases from J, the gap between germline ends came to 16 bases. The CDR3 consists of 15 residues. The CDR3 sequence: CASSFLGGRGTEAFF. CDR3 coding DNA: TGTGCCAGCAGCTTTTTGGGGGGCAGGGGTACTGAAGCTTTCTTT.